The rows below give T cell receptor beta chains drawn from one sample of a study of cytomegalovirus exposure and HLA in healthy donors. The table came from immunoSEQ multiplex PCR; TCRdb's copy has only in-frame clones and leaves some out. Among some 330,000 clones listed, 75% to 90% were seen once. The sample taken for sequencing was PBMCs. Receptors originate from a woman younger than 35 in good health and CMV-seronegative. Both conserved end residues are part of each CDR3. A D gene is named only where the DNA matches it firmly. Rows give clone size only sometimes, using once, few, many, or a class for an expanded clone.

clone_size,d_call,j_call,v_call,cdr3_aa,cdr3_nt
NA,NA,TRBJ2-1,TRBV11-3,CASSLGDSLYNEQFF,TGTGCCAGCAGCTTAGGGGACTCCCTATACAATGAGCAGTTCTTC
few,NA,TRBJ2-7,TRBV6-5,CASSGPYEQYF,TGTGCCAGCTCCGGTCCCTACGAGCAGTACTTC
NA,NA,TRBJ1-2,TRBV6-1,CASSGSQNYGYTF,TGTGCCAGCAGTGGGTCCCAGAACTATGGCTACACCTTC
NA,NA,TRBJ2-7,TRBV5-1,CASSLVTGLSYEQYF,TGCGCCAGCAGCTTGGTTACAGGGCTCTCCTACGAGCAGTACTTC
NA,TRBD2,TRBJ2-3,TRBV4-3,CASSQDSGGWADTQYF,TGCGCCAGCAGCCAAGATAGCGGGGGCTGGGCAGATACGCAGTATTTT
NA,NA,TRBJ2-7,TRBV10-2,CASSESHEGGREQYF,TGCGCCAGCAGTGAGTCCCACGAGGGGGGGCGAGAGCAGTACTTC
NA,NA,TRBJ1-1,TRBV6-5,CASSPAAANDPEAFF,TGTGCCAGCAGTCCAGCGGCGGCCAACGATCCTGAAGCTTTCTTT
NA,NA,TRBJ1-1,TRBV18,CASSPPGLNTEAFF,TGTGCCAGCTCACCCCCGGGATTGAACACTGAAGCTTTCTTT
once,NA,TRBJ2-7,TRBV19,CASSIAGGAAYEQYF,TGTGCCAGTAGTATAGCTGGCGGGGCCGCCTACGAGCAGTACTTC
NA,TRBD2,TRBJ2-1,TRBV6-1,CASSGNIAGYEQFF,TGTGCCAGCAGTGGGAATATAGCGGGGTATGAGCAGTTCTTC
NA,TRBD2,TRBJ2-7,TRBV5-4,CASSLARAGGSYEQYF,TGTGCCAGCAGCTTGGCGAGAGCGGGAGGGTCCTACGAGCAGTACTTC
NA,NA,TRBJ2-2,TRBV7-7,CASSLPGTGELFF,TGTGCTAGCAGCTTACCAGGCACCGGGGAGCTGTTTTTT
NA,NA,TRBJ2-2,TRBV6-1,CASSQGRDTGELFF,TGTGCCAGCAGCCAGGGGAGGGACACCGGGGAGCTGTTTTTT
NA,TRBD2,TRBJ2-3,TRBV2,CASSSGLLADTQYF,TGTGCCAGCAGTTCGGGACTACTCGCAGATACGCAGTATTTT
NA,TRBD1,TRBJ1-5,TRBV19,CASSGTVNQPQHF,TGTGCCAGTAGCGGGACAGTCAATCAGCCCCAGCATTTT
few,TRBD1,TRBJ2-7,TRBV18,CASSPRDSSYEQYF,TGTGCCAGCTCACCCAGGGACAGCTCCTACGAGCAGTACTTC
NA,TRBD2,TRBJ2-3,TRBV27,CASRTSRLAGVGFTDTQYF,TGTGCCAGCCGTACCTCAAGGCTAGCGGGAGTTGGATTCACAGATACGCAGTATTTT
once,TRBD1,TRBJ2-5,TRBV4-1,CASSQDGPTGTGGAGETQYF,TGCGCCAGCAGCCAAGATGGGCCGACCGGGACAGGGGGCGCGGGGGAGACCCAGTACTTC
NA,NA,TRBJ2-1,TRBV5-4,CASSYRGNEQFF,TGTGCCAGCAGCTATAGGGGCAATGAGCAGTTCTTC
NA,NA,TRBJ1-4,TRBV7-9,CASSESYIGKLFF,TGTGCCAGCAGCGAAAGTTATATCGGAAAACTGTTTTTT
NA,TRBD2,TRBJ2-7,TRBV18,CASSPILAGNYEQYF,TGTGCCAGCTCACCTATACTAGCGGGGAACTACGAGCAGTACTTC
NA,TRBD1,TRBJ2-2,TRBV10-3,CAISGRDRENTGELFF,TGTGCCATCAGTGGGAGGGACAGGGAGAACACCGGGGAGCTGTTTTTT
NA,NA,TRBJ1-2,TRBV4-2,CASSQDRAGGYTF,TGTGCCAGCAGCCAAGATAGGGCGGGGGGCTACACCTTC
NA,TRBD2,TRBJ2-2,TRBV13,CASSLGRRLAVNTGELFF,TGTGCCAGCAGCTTAGGAAGGCGACTAGCGGTCAACACCGGGGAGCTGTTTTTT
NA,TRBD1,TRBJ1-1,TRBV7-3,CASSWGTGSEAFF,TGTGCCAGCAGCTGGGGGACAGGGAGTGAAGCTTTCTTT
NA,TRBD1,TRBJ1-1,TRBV6-5,CASSGRQGFEAFF,TGTGCCAGCAGTGGAAGACAGGGGTTTGAAGCTTTCTTT